The clone carrying this T cell receptor beta chain was detected only once. These data originate in a study of cytomegalovirus exposure and HLA in healthy donors. A multiplex PCR was run with 60 Vbeta primers and 13 Jbeta primers. Sequencing was performed with immunoSEQ multiplex PCR; in TCRdb, only in-frame clones are kept and a portion is missing. Here the sample spans some 250,000 clones, roughly 87% being singletons. Per the germline V gene, CDR1 is SGHTA and CDR2 is FQGNSA. The V gene end was trimmed by 5 bases and the J gene end by 0 bases; junction bases not matched to a gene: 13. The CDR3 runs 18 residues.

Sample: PBMCs. The J gene is TRBJ1-3, the V gene TRBV7-2, with TRBD1 matching 7 bases. This clonotype was obtained from a middle-aged woman in good health and CMV-seropositive. The CDR3 nucleotides are TGTGCCAGCAGCCCCCCCAGACAGGGTGGATACTCTGGAAACACCATATATTTT. Translation gives CASSPPRQGGYSGNTIYF.